This T cell receptor (beta chain) emerged from a study of CD8 T cells in Susac syndrome. Across the whole study: Intravenous immunoglobulin alone or corticosteroids were being given to patients with Susac syndrome at blood draw, unless they were therapy-naive.

A quantity of about 0.45 to 1 ug RNA underwent reverse transcription using random hexamers. Across 54 Vbeta and 13 Jbeta, TCR beta CDR3 was amplified with immunoSEQ multiplex PCR. Using its own MiXCR run on the immunoSEQ multiplex PCR reads, TCRdb lists one record per CDR3 protein. Counted here are tens of thousands of distinct CDR3 sequences, 90% to 95% occurring once; the ten biggest clones make up around 0.45%. Sequencing of TCR beta was undertaken in CD8+ and CD4+ T cells derived from blood. Patients with Susac syndrome met the recently defined diagnostic criteria for definite or probable disease. The germline V gene has CDR1 SGHNT and CDR2 YYREEE (reference sequence). V was trimmed by 0 bases and J by 7 bases, leaving 10 bases between them. The CDR3 runs 14 residues.

The receptor was isolated from a human donor with Susac syndrome. The sequencing sample was made of CD8+ T cells from PBMCs. The chain couples TRBV5-4 to TRBJ2-2, with D perhaps TRBD2 (5 bases). The CDR3 nucleotides read TGTGCCAGCAGCTTGGCCCGGGGTCACGGGGAGCTGTTTTTT. It yields the protein CASSLARGHGELFF. Using reference TRBV5-4 and TRBJ2-2 for the parts outside the CDR3, the full variable domain is ETGVTQSPTHLIKTRGQQVTLRCSSQSGHNTVSWYQQALGQGPQFIFQYYREEENGRGNFPPRFSGLQFPNYSSELNVNALELDDSALYLCASSLARGHGELFFGEGSRLTVL.